This passage covers 5 T cell receptor beta chains from one sample sequenced in a study of CD8+ T cells in alopecia areata. Sequencing used cDNA as its template, made by extracting RNA and reverse transcribing it. Assay used: immunoSEQ multiplex PCR; TCRdb lists only in-frame clones, some missing. The sample carries over 95,000 clones, roughly two fifths recorded once. Sequencing was done on a sample of CD4+ T cells sorted from blood. The source is a human donor with alopecia areata.

The V and J genes are TRBV30 and TRBJ2-1; D is unclear. Germline assignment: CDR1 GTSNPN and CDR2 SVGIG (reference sequence). Trimming removed 5 bases from V and 10 bases from J, with 15 bases in between. The CDR3 consists of 12 residues. CDR3 nucleotides: TGTGCCTGGGACAAAGTGGTCGGCGAGCAGTTCTTC. Amino acid sequence: CAWDKVVGEQFF.

This chain uses TRBV29-1 with TRBJ2-1, with TRBD1 identical over 9 bases. Germline-derived CDR1 and CDR2 are SQVTM and ANQGSEA. The V segment lost 7 bases and the J segment 7 bases; nucleotides outside the gene matches: 8. CDR3 length equals 13 residues. CDR3 loop: CSATRDRVNEQFF. The CDR3 nucleotides are TGCAGCGCCACCCGGGACAGGGTTAATGAGCAGTTCTTC.

This chain uses TRBV29-1 with TRBJ1-3; a possible D gene is TRBD1 (6 bases). V shed 5 bases and J shed 1 base, with 9 bases lying between them. Germline V gives CDR1 SQVTM, CDR2 ANQGSEA. The CDR3 covers 13 residues. The CDR3 sequence is CSVLGGSGNTIYF. As DNA, the CDR3 is TGCAGCGTTCTAGGGGGGTCTGGAAACACCATATATTTT. Based on the CDR3 plus reference TRBV29-1 and TRBJ1-3, the full variable domain is SAVISQKPSRDICQRGTSLTIQCQVDSQVTMMFWYRQQPGQSLTLIATANQGSEATYESGFVIDKFPISRPNLTFSTLTVSNMSPEDSSIYLCSVLGGSGNTIYFGEGSWLTVV.

This clone showed up just a few times. The chain combines TRBV30 with TRBJ2-1; TRBD2 agrees at 8 bases. Germline CDR1 GTSNPN, CDR2 SVGIG (reference sequence). Unmatched junction bases numbered 7, after V lost 0 bases and J lost 9 bases. CDR3 length: 14 amino acids. The CDR3 region is CAWSVLGLGGEQFF. DNA of the CDR3: TGTGCCTGGAGTGTACTGGGACTAGGAGGTGAGCAGTTCTTC.

This clone came up a few times. The genes are TRBV5-1 and TRBJ2-2; 7 bases agree with TRBD1. The CDR3 runs 14 residues. Germline V gives CDR1 SGHRS, CDR2 YFSETQ. The J segment lost 5 bases and the V segment lost 4 bases, leaving 5 bases of the junction unmatched. The CDR3 loop reads CASSLGQATGELFF. The CDR3 nucleotides are TGCGCCAGCAGCCTAGGACAGGCTACCGGGGAGCTGTTTTTT.